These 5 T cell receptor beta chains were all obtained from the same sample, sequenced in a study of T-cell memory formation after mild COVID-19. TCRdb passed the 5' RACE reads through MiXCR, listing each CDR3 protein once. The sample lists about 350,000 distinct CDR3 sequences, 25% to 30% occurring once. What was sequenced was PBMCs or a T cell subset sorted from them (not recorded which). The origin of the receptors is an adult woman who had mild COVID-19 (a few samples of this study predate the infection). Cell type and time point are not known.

CDR3 in DNA: TGCAGTGCCGTGGGACAGGGGGACGATAACTATGGCTACACCTTC. Translated, it gives CSAVGQGDDNYGYTF. This chain links TRBV20-1 with TRBJ1-2; TRBD1 matches at 11 bases. This CDR3 has 15 residues. Losses at the gene ends were 6 bases for V and 1 base for J; bases not matched to a gene: 7. Per germline, CDR1 DFQATT and CDR2 SNEGSKA (reference sequence).

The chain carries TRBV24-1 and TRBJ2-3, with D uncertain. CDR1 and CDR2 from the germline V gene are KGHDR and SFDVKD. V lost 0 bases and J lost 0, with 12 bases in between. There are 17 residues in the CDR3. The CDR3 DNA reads TGTGCCACCAGTGATTTGGCCCTAGGGTCTAGCACAGATACGCAGTATTTT. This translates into CATSDLALGSSTDTQYF.

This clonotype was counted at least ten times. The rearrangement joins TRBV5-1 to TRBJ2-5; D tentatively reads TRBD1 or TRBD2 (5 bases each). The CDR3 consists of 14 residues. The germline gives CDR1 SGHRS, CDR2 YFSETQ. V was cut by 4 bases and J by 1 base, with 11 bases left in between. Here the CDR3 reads CASSLGATQETQYF. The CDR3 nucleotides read TGCGCCAGCAGCCTCGGGGCCACCCAAGAGACCCAGTACTTC.

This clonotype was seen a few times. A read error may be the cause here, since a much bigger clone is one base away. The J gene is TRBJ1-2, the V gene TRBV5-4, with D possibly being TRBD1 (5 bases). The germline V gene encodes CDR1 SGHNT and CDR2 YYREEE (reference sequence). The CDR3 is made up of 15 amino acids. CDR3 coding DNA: TGTGCCAGCAGGATCCAGGGTTTCGGCAACTATGGCGACACCTTC. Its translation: CASRIQGFGNYGDTF.

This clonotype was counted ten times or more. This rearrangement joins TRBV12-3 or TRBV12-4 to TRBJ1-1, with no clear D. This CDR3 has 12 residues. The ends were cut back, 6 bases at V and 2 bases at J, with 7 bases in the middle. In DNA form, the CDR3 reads TGTGCCAGCAGGCCTACTAACACTGAAGCTTTCTTT. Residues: CASRPTNTEAFF.